Below, 10 T cell receptor beta chains from the same sample are listed, as sequenced in a study of blood T cell repertoires in COVID-19. Measured with immunoSEQ multiplex PCR; TCRdb has only the in-frame clones, and not every one. The table shows over 250,000 clones, with around nine tenths occurring only once. Sequencing input: peripheral blood. The receptors derive from a man aged 50 to 60 with acute or convalescent COVID-19.

The chain uses TRBV6-4 and TRBJ1-6, with D maybe TRBD1 (5 bases). Deletions cut 6 bases from V and 7 bases from J, with 16 bases between. CDR3 length: 15 amino acids. Germline CDR1 and CDR2: MRHNA and SNTAGT. The CDR3 spells CASSLGGVGNSPLHF. CDR3 in DNA: TGTGCCAGCAGCCTGGGGGGGGTTGGGAATTCACCCCTCCACTTT.

J is TRBJ1-2 and V is TRBV30; D call uncertain. Trimming cost V 3 bases and J 4 bases, with 12 bases left between them. This CDR3 region has 13 residues. Germline values: CDR1 GTSNPN, CDR2 SVGIG (reference sequence). The CDR3 protein is CAWSALGPYGYTF. CDR3 sequence (DNA): TGTGCCTGGAGCGCTTTGGGCCCCTATGGCTACACCTTC. Full variable domain (outside the CDR3, taken from reference TRBV30 and TRBJ1-2): SQTIHQWPATLVQPVGSPLSLECTVEGTSNPNLYWYRQAAGRGLQLLFYSVGIGQISSEVPQNLSASRPQDRQFILSSKKLLLSDSGFYLCAWSALGPYGYTFGSGTRLTVV.

In this sample, this clone turned up many times. The chain joins TRBV7-6 to TRBJ1-1; D not certain. V was pared by 1 base and J by 5 bases, with 8 bases between. Germline V gene sequence: CDR1 SGHVS, CDR2 FNYEAQ. The CDR3 spans 13 residues. The CDR3 DNA reads TGTGCCAGCAGCTTAGGAGGGAGAACTGAAGCTTTCTTT. It yields the protein CASSLGGRTEAFF.

The V call is TRBV5-4, the J call TRBJ1-4; the match to TRBD1 covers 8 bases. CDR1 SGHNT and CDR2 YYREEE come from the germline V gene (reference sequence). This CDR3 has 14 residues. Trimming removed 4 bases from V and 3 bases from J; junction bases left unmatched: 2. The CDR3 loop reads CASSTTGANEKLFF. As DNA, the CDR3 is TGTGCCAGCAGCACGACAGGGGCTAATGAAAAACTGTTTTTT.

The chain recombines TRBV4-1 with TRBJ1-2; D perhaps matches TRBD1 (6 bases). The germline V and J ends were trimmed by 0 bases and 3 bases, with 14 bases remaining between them. Germline V gene data show CDR1 as MGHRA and CDR2 as YSYEKL. The CDR3 contains 16 residues. CDR3 in DNA: TGCGCCAGCAGCCAAGATCCCCAAGGGACACACTATGGCTACACCTTC. This codes for CASSQDPQGTHYGYTF.

V usage is TRBV20-1 and J usage is TRBJ1-2; no clear D gene. The CDR3 has 11 residues. The V gene lost 7 bases and the J gene lost 8 bases, with 14 bases spanning the gap. CDR1 and CDR2 from the germline V gene are DFQATT and SNEGSKA (reference sequence). The chain's CDR3 is CSVGSTEGYTF. In DNA, the CDR3 is TGCAGTGTGGGTTCAACGGAGGGCTACACCTTC.

The J gene is TRBJ2-7, the V gene TRBV18; D might be TRBD1 (5 bases). V was pared by 6 bases and J by 1 base, with 16 bases between. Germline V lookup: CDR1 KGHSH, CDR2 LQKENI. The CDR3 is made up of 15 amino acids. The CDR3: CASSDTGYFSYEQYF. In DNA form, the CDR3 reads TGTGCCAGCTCGGACACAGGTTACTTTTCCTACGAGCAGTACTTC.

The V call is TRBV3-1 (or the pseudogene TRBV3-2), the J call TRBJ2-7, with D maybe TRBD2 (5 bases). The length of the CDR3 is 15 residues. CDR1 is LGHDT, CDR2 YNNKEL, per germline (reference sequence). Trimming shortened V by 1 base and J by 3 bases, and 13 bases separated the two germline ends. The CDR3 DNA reads TGTGCCAGCAGCCAAGCCCGATCGGGGAGCTACGAGCAGTACTTC. Protein sequence: CASSQARSGSYEQYF.

The rearrangement joins TRBV5-1 to TRBJ1-1, with a weak D call TRBD1 (6 bases). V lost 4 bases and J 3 bases, leaving 13 bases between the germline ends. CDR3 length: 14 residues. Per the germline V gene, CDR1 is SGHRS and CDR2 is YFSETQ. The CDR3 DNA sequence: TGCGCCAGCAGCGAATTGACAGGAGACACTGAAGCTTTCTTT. Protein: CASSELTGDTEAFF.

The chain uses TRBV5-7 and TRBJ2-5; D is possibly TRBD1 (5 bases). TRBV5-7 is identified as an open reading frame with a role that is uncertain. Between the trimmed V and J ends, which lost 7 bases and 2 bases, there was a span of 9 bases. This CDR3 contains 12 residues. CDR3 nucleotide sequence: TGTGCCAGCCCAGACAGTCAAGAGACCCAGTACTTC. Residues: CASPDSQETQYF.